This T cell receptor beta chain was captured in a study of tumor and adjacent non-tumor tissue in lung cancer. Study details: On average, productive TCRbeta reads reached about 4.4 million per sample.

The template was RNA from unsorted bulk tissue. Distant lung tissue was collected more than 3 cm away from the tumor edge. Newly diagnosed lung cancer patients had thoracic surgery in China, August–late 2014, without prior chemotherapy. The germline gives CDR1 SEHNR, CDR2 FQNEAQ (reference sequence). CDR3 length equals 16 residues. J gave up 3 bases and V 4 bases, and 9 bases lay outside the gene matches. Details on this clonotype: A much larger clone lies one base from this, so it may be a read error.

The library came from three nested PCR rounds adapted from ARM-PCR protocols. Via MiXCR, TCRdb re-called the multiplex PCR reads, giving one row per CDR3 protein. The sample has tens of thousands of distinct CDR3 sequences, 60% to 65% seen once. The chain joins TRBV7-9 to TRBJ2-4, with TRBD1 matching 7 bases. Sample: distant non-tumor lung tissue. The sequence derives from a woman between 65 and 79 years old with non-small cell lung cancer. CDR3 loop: CASSSLHRDSKNIQYF. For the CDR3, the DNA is TGTGCCAGCAGCTCTCTCCACCGGGACAGCAAAAACATTCAGTACTTC.